One sample yielded the 15 T cell receptor beta chains listed below, sequenced in a study of T cells after yellow fever vaccination. A single record per CDR3 protein comes from TCRdb applying MiXCR to the 5' RACE reads. The sample carries 100,000 to 150,000 distinct CDR3 sequences, approximately 7% recorded once. This sample comprised CD4+ T cells sorted from PBMCs, obtained about 10 days after the first yellow fever vaccination. These receptors came from a man younger than 35 who received the YFV17D yellow fever vaccine.

Many counts were recorded for this clonotype. The V call is TRBV7-2, the J call TRBJ1-1, with a possible D match to TRBD1 (5 bases). CDR1 and CDR2 from the germline V gene are SGHTA and FQGNSA. V lost 5 bases and J lost 9, with 19 bases in between. The CDR3 length is 14 residues. CDR3: CASSQVGDSLQAFF. The DNA of the CDR3 is TGTGCCAGCAGCCAAGTGGGGGATTCCTTGCAAGCTTTCTTT. Variable domain in full (rest from reference TRBV7-2 and TRBJ1-1): GAGVSQSPSNKVTEKGKDVELRCDPISGHTALYWYRQSLGQGLEFLIYFQGNSAPDKSGLPSDRFSAERTGGSVSTLTIQRTQQEDSAVYLCASSQVGDSLQAFFGQGTRLTVV.

This clonotype was seen ten or more times. V is TRBV5-1 and J is TRBJ1-2, with TRBD1 matching over 10 bases. J gave up 4 bases and V 5 bases, and 11 bases lay outside the gene matches. Germline CDR1 is SGHRS and CDR2 is YFSETQ. The CDR3 runs to 16 residues. CDR3 coding DNA: TGCGCCAGCAGACCGACCGGGACAGGGGCGGTCTATGGCTACACCTTC. As protein: CASRPTGTGAVYGYTF.

This clonotype was seen repeatedly, ten times or more. The chain recombines TRBV6-1 with TRBJ2-5; 11 bases are a match to TRBD2. V lost 6 bases to trimming and J lost 5 bases; unmatched junction nucleotides: 5. Germline V CDR1 and CDR2: MNHNS, SASEGT. The CDR3 extends over 14 amino acids. CDR3 nucleotides: TGTGCCAGCAGACTAGCGGGGGTGTCCGAGACCCAGTACTTC. Its protein is CASRLAGVSETQYF.

This clonotype was picked up many times. The V gene is TRBV7-8, the J gene TRBJ1-2; D ambiguous. V shed 0 bases and J shed 2 bases, with 13 bases lying between them. The CDR3 runs 16 residues. Germline V gene lookup returns CDR1 SGHVS and CDR2 FQNEAQ. CDR3 bases: TGTGCCAGCAGCTTAGCAGCGTCAGGCAACAACTATGGCTACACCTTC. It specifies CASSLAASGNNYGYTF.

In its sample, this clonotype was seen many times. This sequence joins TRBV2 and TRBJ2-7, with D possibly matching TRBD1 (5 bases). The CDR3 length is 14 residues. Between the trimmed V and J ends, which lost 9 bases and 2 bases, there was a span of 17 bases. Germline loops: CDR1 SNHLY, CDR2 FYNNEI. CDR3 loop: CASSSRGVTYEQYF. CDR3 sequence (DNA): TGTGCCAGTTCTAGTAGGGGTGTAACCTACGAGCAGTACTTC.

CDR3 region: CAKGYEQYF. CDR3 nucleotides: TGTGCCAAAGGATACGAGCAGTACTTC. The gene calls are TRBV7-9 and TRBJ2-7; the D is unclear. The CDR3 extends over 9 amino acids. V gave up 10 bases and J gave up 4 bases, with 5 bases separating them. The V gene's germline CDR1 is SEHNR and CDR2 FQNEAQ (reference sequence). Looking up the rest from reference TRBV7-9 and TRBJ2-7 gives the full variable domain: DTGVSQNPRHKITKRGQNVTFRCDPISEHNRLYWYRQTLGQGPEFLTYFQNEAQLEKSRLLSDRFSAERPKGSFSTLEIQRTEQGDSAMYLCAKGYEQYFGPGTRLTVT.

This clonotype has a single count. The chain links TRBV5-4 to TRBJ2-7, with D hard to call. Trimming removed 8 bases at V and 4 bases at J, with 13 bases between. The CDR3 length is 12 residues. Germline V gene data show CDR1 as SGHNT and CDR2 as YYREEE (reference sequence). The CDR3 coding sequence is TGTGCCAGGGGCACTCAGGCTTACGAGCAGTACGTC. It is translated as CARGTQAYEQYV.

This clonotype was found many times. The rearrangement joins TRBV12-3 or TRBV12-4 to TRBJ1-5; a possible D gene is TRBD1 (6 bases). CDR3 length equals 15 residues. Deletions cut 1 base from V and 1 base from J, with 8 bases between. The CDR3 protein is CASSLVTGSNQPQHF. CDR3 DNA: TGTGCCAGCAGTTTAGTAACAGGGAGCAATCAGCCCCAGCATTTT.

As for this clonotype: This may stem from a read error, because a much larger clone lies one nucleotide away. The chain couples TRBV20-1 to TRBJ1-5; perhaps TRBD1 as D (5 bases). The CDR3 runs 16 residues. Germline CDR1 reads DFQATT; CDR2 reads SNEGSKA (reference sequence). The ends were cut back, 5 bases at V and 0 bases at J, with 17 bases in the middle. CDR3 region: CSAQRPGLGSNQPQHF. CDR3 nucleotides: TGCAGTGCTCAACGTCCGGGACTGGGTAGCAATCAGCCCCAGCATTTT.

The sample holds many counts of this clonotype. J is TRBJ2-4 and V is TRBV3-1; 8 nucleotides line up with TRBD1. The V segment lost 1 base and the J segment 6 bases; nucleotides outside the gene matches: 5. Germline V lookup: CDR1 LGHDT, CDR2 YNNKEL (reference sequence). This CDR3 is 15 amino acids long. The DNA for the CDR3 is TGTGCCAGCAGCCAAGGAGGACAGGGCGGAAACATTCAGTACTTC. Translating gives CASSQGGQGGNIQYF.

This clonotype was observed many times. The chain combines TRBV7-2 with TRBJ2-7; a possible D gene is TRBD2 (6 bases). The CDR3 is 15 amino acids. The germline V gene has CDR1 SGHTA and CDR2 FQGNSA. V lost 0 bases and J 3 bases, leaving 12 bases between the germline ends. For the CDR3, the DNA is TGTGCCAGCAGCTTAGCCGGCGGGGATGGCTACGAGCAGTACTTC. Translating gives CASSLAGGDGYEQYF.

The V and J genes are TRBV5-1 and TRBJ2-7, with D unresolved. Trimming removed 4 bases from V and 7 bases from J, with 12 bases in between. The CDR3 totals 12 residues. From germline, CDR1 is SGHRS and CDR2 YFSETQ. The CDR3 region is CASSVDGGEQYF. The CDR3 DNA is TGCGCCAGCAGCGTGGACGGTGGGGAGCAGTACTTC.

Points on this clonotype: Possible read error: a much larger clone is one base away. The CDR3 protein is CASSLGIYYEQYF. CDR3 nucleotides: TGCGCCAGCAGCTTGGGTATTTACTACGAGCAGTACTTC. The V call is TRBV5-1, the J call TRBJ2-7; D not resolved. Germline V gene sequence: CDR1 SGHRS, CDR2 YFSETQ. The CDR3 loop spans 13 amino acids. V was pared by 0 bases and J by 3 bases, with 7 bases between. Full variable domain (missing parts from reference TRBV5-1 and TRBJ2-7): KAGVTQTPRYLIKTRGQQVTLSCSPISGHRSVSWYQQTPGQGLQFLFEYFSETQRNKGNFPGRFSGRQFSNSRSEMNVSTLELGDSALYLCASSLGIYYEQYFGPGTRLTVT.

This clonotype was counted at least ten times. This chain's CDR3 is CASSLLQGTDTQYF. The CDR3, as DNA: TGCGCCAGCAGCCTACTACAGGGGACAGATACGCAGTATTTT. The chain joins TRBV5-1 to TRBJ2-3; 7 bases match TRBD1. V shed 4 bases, J shed 3 bases, and the junction held 5 bases outside the gene matches. The CDR3 extends over 14 amino acids. Germline V lookup: CDR1 SGHRS, CDR2 YFSETQ.

The sample holds many counts of this clonotype. This chain joins TRBV20-1 and TRBJ2-3; TRBD2 agrees at 12 bases. The trim removed 3 bases at V and 9 bases at J, leaving 7 bases unmatched. CDR1 and CDR2 (germline): DFQATT, SNEGSKA (reference sequence). This CDR3 comprises 14 residues. The DNA of the CDR3 is TGCAGTGCTAGTTTAGTCCTAGCGGGGGGGACGCAGTATTTT. Its translation: CSASLVLAGGTQYF.